This TCR beta chain emerged from a study of blood T cell repertoires in COVID-19. The overall study: Donors in the United States, Italy and Spain gave samples during acute or convalescent COVID-19. PBMCs, B-cell-depleted T cells, or T cells provided the cDNA or gDNA that made up the material.

The CDR3 runs 16 residues. Looked up from germline, CDR1 is SGHRS and CDR2 is YFSETQ. V shed 4 bases and J 5 bases; nucleotides not matched to a gene: 14. In the study's own analysis: Reference gene primer amplification gave nucleated cell count estimates. TCRdb's copy holds only in-frame clones and misses some; the assay was immunoSEQ multiplex PCR. The V and J calls and clone size come from that table; D and trimming were worked out from the DNA. Of around 250,000 clones listed, just over 85% are singletons. This rearrangement joins TRBV5-1 to TRBJ2-5; 7 nucleotides match TRBD1. What was sequenced was peripheral blood. The source of this sequence is a man younger than 45 who had recovered from COVID-19. The CDR3 loop is CASSPGPQGVRETQYF. Written as DNA, the CDR3 is TGCGCCAGCAGCCCCGGCCCCCAGGGGGTTAGGGAGACCCAGTACTTC.